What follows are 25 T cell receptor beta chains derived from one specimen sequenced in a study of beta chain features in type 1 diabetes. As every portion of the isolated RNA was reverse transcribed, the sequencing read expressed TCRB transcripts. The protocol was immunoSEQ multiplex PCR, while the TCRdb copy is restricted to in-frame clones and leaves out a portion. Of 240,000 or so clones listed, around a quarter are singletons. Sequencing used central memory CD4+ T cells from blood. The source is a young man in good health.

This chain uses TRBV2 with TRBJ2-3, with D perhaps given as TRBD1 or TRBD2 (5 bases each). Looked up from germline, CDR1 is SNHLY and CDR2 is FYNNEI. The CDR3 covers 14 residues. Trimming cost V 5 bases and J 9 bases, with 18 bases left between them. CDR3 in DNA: TGTGCCAGCAGTCTGCCGGGACGGAGTTTCACGCAGTATTTT. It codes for CASSLPGRSFTQYF.

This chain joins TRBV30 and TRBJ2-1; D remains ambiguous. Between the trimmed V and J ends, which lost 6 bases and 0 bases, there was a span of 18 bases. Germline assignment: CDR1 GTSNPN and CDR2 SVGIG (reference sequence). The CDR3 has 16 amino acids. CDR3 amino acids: CACGRRSRSSYNEQFF. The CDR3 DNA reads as TGTGCCTGCGGGCGACGCTCCCGGAGCTCCTACAATGAGCAGTTCTTC.

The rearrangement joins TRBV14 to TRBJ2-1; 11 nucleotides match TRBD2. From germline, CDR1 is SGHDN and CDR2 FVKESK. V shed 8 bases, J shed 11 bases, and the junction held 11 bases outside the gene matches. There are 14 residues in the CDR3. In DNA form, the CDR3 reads TGTGCCAGCGGCCCTGCTACTAGCGGGAGACAGCAGTTCTTC. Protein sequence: CASGPATSGRQQFF.

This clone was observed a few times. The CDR3, as DNA: TGCAGCGTTGCCAGGGGGCCAGAGACCCAGTACTTC. Translation gives CSVARGPETQYF. The chain has TRBV29-1 and TRBJ2-5; 8 nucleotides align to TRBD1. The CDR3 extends over 12 amino acids. Unmatched junction bases numbered 2, after V lost 4 bases and J lost 4 bases. CDR1 and CDR2 (germline): SQVTM, ANQGSEA.

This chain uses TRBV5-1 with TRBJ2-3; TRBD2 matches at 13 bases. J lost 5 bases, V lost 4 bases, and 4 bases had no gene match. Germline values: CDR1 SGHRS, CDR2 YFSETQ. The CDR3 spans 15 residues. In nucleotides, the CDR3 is TGCGCCAGCAGCGGGACTAGCGGGGCATTAGATACGCAGTATTTT. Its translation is CASSGTSGALDTQYF.

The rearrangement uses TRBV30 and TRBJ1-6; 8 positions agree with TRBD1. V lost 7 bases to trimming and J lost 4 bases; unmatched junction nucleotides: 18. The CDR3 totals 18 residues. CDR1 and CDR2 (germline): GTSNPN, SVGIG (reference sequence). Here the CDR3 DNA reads TGTGCCTTGACCCCCGCCCCCAACCGACAGGGGTATAATTCACCCCTCCACTTT. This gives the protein CALTPAPNRQGYNSPLHF.

In nucleotides, the CDR3 is TGCAGCGTTCCAGGGTTCGGGTCCTACGAGCAGTACTTC. Translated: CSVPGFGSYEQYF. The V call is TRBV29-1, the J call TRBJ2-7, with D perhaps TRBD1 (5 bases). V lost 5 bases to trimming and J lost 1 base, with 12 bases between them. This CDR3 region has 13 residues. Looked up from germline, CDR1 is SQVTM and CDR2 is ANQGSEA.

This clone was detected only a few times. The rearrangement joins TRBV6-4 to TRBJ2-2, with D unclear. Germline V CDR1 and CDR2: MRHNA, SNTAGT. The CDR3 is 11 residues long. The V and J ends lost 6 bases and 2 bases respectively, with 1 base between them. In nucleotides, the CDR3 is TGTGCCAGCAGAAACACCGGGGAGCTGTTTTTT. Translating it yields CASRNTGELFF.

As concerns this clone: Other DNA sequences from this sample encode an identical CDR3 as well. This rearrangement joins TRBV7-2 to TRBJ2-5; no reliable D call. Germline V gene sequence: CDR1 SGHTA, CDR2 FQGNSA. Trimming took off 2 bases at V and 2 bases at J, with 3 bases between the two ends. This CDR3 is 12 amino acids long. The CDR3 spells CASSLTQETQYF. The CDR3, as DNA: TGTGCCAGCAGCTTAACTCAAGAGACCCAGTACTTC.

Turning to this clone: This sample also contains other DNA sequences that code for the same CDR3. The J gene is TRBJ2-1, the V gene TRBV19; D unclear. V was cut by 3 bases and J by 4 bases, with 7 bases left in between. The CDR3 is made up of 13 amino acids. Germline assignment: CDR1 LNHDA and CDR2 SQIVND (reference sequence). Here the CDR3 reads CASSINSYNEQFF. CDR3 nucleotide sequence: TGTGCCAGTAGTATTAACAGTTACAATGAGCAGTTCTTC.

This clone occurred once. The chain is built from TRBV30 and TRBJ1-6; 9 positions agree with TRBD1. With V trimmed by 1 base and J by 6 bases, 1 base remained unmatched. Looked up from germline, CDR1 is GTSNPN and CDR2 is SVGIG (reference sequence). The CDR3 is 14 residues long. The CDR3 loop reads CAWSADRGNSPLHF. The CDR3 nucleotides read TGTGCCTGGAGTGCGGACAGGGGTAATTCACCCCTCCACTTT.

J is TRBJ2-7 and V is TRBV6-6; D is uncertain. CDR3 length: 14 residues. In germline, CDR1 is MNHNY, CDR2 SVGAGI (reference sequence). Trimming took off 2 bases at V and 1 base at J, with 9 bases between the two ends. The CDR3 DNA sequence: TGTGCCAGCAGTTACAGGGAAGTATCCTACGAGCAGTACTTC. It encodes CASSYREVSYEQYF.

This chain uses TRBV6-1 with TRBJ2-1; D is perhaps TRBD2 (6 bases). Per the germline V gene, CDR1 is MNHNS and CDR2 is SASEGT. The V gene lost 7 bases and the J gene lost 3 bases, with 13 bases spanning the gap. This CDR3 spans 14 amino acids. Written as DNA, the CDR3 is TGTGCCAGCACCCCCGGGAGCGTCTACAATGAGCAGTTCTTC. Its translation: CASTPGSVYNEQFF.

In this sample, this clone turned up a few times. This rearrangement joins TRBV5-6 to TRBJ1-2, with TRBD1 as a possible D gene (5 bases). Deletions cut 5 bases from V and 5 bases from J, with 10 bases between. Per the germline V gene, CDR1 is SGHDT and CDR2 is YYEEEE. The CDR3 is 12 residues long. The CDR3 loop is CASSMDIYGYTF. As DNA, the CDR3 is TGTGCCAGCAGTATGGACATATATGGCTACACCTTC.

The CDR3 here is CASIARWAVADTQYF. In DNA form, the CDR3 reads TGTGCCAGCATCGCGAGGTGGGCGGTTGCAGATACGCAGTATTTT. V gene TRBV21-1 combines with J gene TRBJ2-3. TRBV21-1 is reported as a pseudogene. The CDR3 is 15 residues long.

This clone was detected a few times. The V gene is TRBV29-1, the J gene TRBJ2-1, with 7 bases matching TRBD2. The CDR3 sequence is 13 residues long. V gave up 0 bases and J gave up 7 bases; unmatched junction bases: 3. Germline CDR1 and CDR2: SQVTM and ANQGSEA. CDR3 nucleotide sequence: TGCAGCGTTGAAGAAGGCGGGGGTAATGAGCAGTTCTTC. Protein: CSVEEGGGNEQFF.

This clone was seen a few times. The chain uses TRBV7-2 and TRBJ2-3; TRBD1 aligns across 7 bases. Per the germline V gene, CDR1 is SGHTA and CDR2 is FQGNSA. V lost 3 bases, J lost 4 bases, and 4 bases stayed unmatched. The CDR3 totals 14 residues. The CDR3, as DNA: TGTGCCAGCAGCTTCTCGACAGGGTCAGATACGCAGTATTTT. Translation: CASSFSTGSDTQYF.

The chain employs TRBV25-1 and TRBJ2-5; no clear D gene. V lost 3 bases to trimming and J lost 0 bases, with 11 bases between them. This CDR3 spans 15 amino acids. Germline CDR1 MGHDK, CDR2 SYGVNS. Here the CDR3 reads CASSEALTYQETQYF. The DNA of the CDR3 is TGTGCCAGCAGTGAGGCCCTAACGTACCAAGAGACCCAGTACTTC.

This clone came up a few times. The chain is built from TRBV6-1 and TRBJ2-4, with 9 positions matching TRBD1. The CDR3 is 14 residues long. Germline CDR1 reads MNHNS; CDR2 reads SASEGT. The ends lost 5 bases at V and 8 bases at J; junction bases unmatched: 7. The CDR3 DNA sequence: TGTGCCAGCAGTTTAGGGACAGGGCGAGACATTCAGTACTTC. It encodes CASSLGTGRDIQYF.

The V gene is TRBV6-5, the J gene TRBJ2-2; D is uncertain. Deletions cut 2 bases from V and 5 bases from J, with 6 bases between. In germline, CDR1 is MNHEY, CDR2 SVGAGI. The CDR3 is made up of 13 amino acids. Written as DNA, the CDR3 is TGTGCCAGCAGTTACACAAGGACCGGGGAGCTGTTTTTT. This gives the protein CASSYTRTGELFF.

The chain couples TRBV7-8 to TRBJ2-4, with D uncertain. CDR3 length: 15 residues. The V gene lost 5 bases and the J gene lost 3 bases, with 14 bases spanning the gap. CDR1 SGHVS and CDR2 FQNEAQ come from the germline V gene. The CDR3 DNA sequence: TGTGCCAGCAGCACATCAGGCGCCGACAAAAACATTCAGTACTTC. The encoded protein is CASSTSGADKNIQYF.

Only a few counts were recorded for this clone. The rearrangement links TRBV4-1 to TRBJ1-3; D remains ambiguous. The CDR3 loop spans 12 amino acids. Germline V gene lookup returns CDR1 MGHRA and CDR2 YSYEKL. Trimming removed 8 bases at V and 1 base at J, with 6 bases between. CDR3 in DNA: TGCGCCAGCCGACCTTCTGGAAACACCATATATTTT. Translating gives CASRPSGNTIYF.

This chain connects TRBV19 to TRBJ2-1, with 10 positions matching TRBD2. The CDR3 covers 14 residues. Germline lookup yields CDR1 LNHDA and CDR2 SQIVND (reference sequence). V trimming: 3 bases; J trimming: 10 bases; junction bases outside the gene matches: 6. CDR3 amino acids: CASSIASGSQEQFF. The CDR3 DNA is TGTGCCAGTAGTATTGCTAGCGGGAGTCAGGAGCAGTTCTTC.

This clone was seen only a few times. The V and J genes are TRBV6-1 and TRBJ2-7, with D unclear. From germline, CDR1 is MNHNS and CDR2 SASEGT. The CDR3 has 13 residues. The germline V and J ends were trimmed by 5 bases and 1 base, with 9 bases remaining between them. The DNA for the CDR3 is TGTGCCAGCAGTACGCGTACTTCCTACGAGCAGTACTTC. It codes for CASSTRTSYEQYF.

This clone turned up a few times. The CDR3 spells CASSPPSRGYEQYF. The CDR3 DNA is TGTGCCAGCTCACCACCGTCCAGGGGGTACGAGCAGTACTTC. The chain uses TRBV18 and TRBJ2-7; 7 bases match TRBD1. With 0 bases clipped from V and 4 bases from J, the junction kept 3 bases outside the gene matches. Germline CDR1 KGHSH, CDR2 LQKENI. This CDR3 contains 14 residues. The full variable domain, its missing parts supplied by reference TRBV18 and TRBJ2-7, is NAGVMQNPRHLVRRRGQEARLRCSPMKGHSHVYWYRQLPEEGLKFMVYLQKENIIDESGMPKERFSAEFPKEGPSILRIQQVVRGDSAAYFCASSPPSRGYEQYFGPGTRLTVT.